Given below is one T cell receptor (beta chain) in context. The sample belongs to a study of T cells after somatic rescue of genetic block. The table came from immunoSEQ multiplex PCR; TCRdb's copy has only in-frame clones and leaves some out. The sample has roughly 110,000 clones, around nine tenths seen once. Material: peripheral blood mononuclear cells (PBMCs). The clonotype originates from a woman between 18 and 29 years old.

The CDR3 here is CASSYGTSGGTNTGELFF. DNA of the CDR3: TGTGCCAGCAGCTATGGGACTAGCGGGGGTACGAACACCGGGGAGCTGTTTTTT. The chain carries TRBV11-2 and TRBJ2-2; 14 bases are a match to TRBD2. The CDR3 length is 18 residues. V shed 4 bases and J 0 bases; nucleotides not matched to a gene: 4. Germline assignment: CDR1 SGHAT and CDR2 FQNNGV.